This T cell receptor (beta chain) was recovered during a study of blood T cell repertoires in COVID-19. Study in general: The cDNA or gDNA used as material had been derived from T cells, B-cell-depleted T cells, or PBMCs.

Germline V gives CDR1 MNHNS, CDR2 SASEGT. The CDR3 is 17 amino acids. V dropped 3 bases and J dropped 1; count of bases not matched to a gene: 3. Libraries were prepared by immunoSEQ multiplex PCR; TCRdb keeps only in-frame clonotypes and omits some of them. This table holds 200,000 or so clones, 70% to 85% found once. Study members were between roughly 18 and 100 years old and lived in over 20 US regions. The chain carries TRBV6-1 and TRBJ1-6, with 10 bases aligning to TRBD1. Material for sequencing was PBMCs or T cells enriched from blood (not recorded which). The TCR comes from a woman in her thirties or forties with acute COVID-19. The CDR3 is CASSEGQGKSYNSPLHF. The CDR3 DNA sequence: TGTGCCAGCAGTGAGGGACAGGGGAAGTCCTATAATTCACCCCTCCACTTT.